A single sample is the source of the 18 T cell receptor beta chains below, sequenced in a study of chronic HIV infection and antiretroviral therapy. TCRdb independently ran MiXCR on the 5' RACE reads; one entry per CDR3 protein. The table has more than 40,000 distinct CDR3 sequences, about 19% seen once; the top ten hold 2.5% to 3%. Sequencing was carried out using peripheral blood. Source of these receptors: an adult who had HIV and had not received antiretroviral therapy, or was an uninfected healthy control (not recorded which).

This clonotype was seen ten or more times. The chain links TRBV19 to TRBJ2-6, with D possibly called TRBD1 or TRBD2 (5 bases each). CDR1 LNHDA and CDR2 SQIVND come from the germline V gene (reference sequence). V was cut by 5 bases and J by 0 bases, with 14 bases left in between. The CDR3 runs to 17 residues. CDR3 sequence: CASSVRGLGSGANVLTF. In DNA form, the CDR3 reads TGTGCCAGTAGTGTGAGGGGATTGGGCTCTGGGGCCAACGTCCTGACTTTC.

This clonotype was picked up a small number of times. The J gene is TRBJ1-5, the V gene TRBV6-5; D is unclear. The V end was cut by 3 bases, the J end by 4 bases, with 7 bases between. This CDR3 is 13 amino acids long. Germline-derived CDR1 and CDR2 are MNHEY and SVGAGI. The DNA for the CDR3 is TGTGCCAGCAGTTATCGGTTAAATCAGCCCCAGCATTTT. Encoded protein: CASSYRLNQPQHF.

CDR3 sequence (DNA): TGTGCCAGCAGCCCCGAGGGAGCTAACTATGGCTACACCTTC. Its protein product is CASSPEGANYGYTF. V is TRBV28 and J is TRBJ1-2; unclear D gene. The germline V gene has CDR1 MDHEN and CDR2 SYDVKM. The CDR3 runs 14 residues. V was cut by 6 bases and J by 0 bases, with 11 bases left in between.

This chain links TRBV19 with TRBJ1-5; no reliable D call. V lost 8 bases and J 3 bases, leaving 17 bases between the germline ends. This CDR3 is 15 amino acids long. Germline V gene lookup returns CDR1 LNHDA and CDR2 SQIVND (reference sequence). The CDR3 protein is CASVEKGQNNQPQHF. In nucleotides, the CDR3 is TGTGCCAGTGTTGAGAAAGGGCAGAACAATCAGCCCCAGCATTTT.

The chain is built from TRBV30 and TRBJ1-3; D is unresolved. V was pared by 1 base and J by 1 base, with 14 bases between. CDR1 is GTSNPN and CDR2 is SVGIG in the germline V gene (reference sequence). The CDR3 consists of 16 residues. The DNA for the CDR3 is TGTGCCTGGAGTGGGGCCCTAGGGTTGTCTGGAAACACCATATATTTT. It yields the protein CAWSGALGLSGNTIYF.

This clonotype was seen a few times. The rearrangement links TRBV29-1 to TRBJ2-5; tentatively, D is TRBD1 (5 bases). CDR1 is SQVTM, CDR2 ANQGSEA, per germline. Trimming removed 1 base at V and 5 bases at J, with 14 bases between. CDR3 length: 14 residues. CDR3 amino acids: CSVEVQARGETQYF. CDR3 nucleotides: TGCAGCGTTGAAGTCCAGGCTAGGGGCGAGACCCAGTACTTC.

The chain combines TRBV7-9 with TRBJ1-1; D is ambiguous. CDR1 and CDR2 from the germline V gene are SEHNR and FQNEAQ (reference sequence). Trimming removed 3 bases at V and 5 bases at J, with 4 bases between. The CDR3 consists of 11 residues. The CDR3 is CASSLRTEAFF. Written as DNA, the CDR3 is TGTGCCAGCAGCTTGCGGACTGAAGCTTTCTTT.

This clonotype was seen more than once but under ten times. The CDR3 spells CASRGTVGDYGYTF. Here the CDR3 DNA reads TGCGCCAGCCGAGGAACAGTTGGCGACTATGGCTACACCTTC. The chain employs TRBV4-1 and TRBJ1-2; D unclear. This CDR3 is built from 14 residues. Trimming removed 8 bases at V and 3 bases at J, with 16 bases between. Germline V CDR1 and CDR2: MGHRA, YSYEKL.

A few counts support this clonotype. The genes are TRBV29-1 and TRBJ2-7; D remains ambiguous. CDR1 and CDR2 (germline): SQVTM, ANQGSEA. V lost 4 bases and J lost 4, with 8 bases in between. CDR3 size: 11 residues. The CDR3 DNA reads TGCAGCGTTGTCTCTGGATACGAGCAGTACTTC. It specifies CSVVSGYEQYF.

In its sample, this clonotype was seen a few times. CDR3 sequence: CASSPPKSDPEGYGYTF. CDR3 in DNA: TGTGCCAGCTCACCACCGAAGTCAGACCCCGAGGGCTATGGCTACACCTTC. The chain couples TRBV18 to TRBJ1-2; D not certain. The CDR3 is 17 amino acids. V was cut by 0 bases and J by 4 bases, with 18 bases left in between. Germline CDR1 is KGHSH and CDR2 is LQKENI.

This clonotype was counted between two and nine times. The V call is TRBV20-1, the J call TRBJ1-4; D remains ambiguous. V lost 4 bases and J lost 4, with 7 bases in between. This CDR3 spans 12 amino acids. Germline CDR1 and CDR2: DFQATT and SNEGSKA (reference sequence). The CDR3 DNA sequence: TGCAGTGCTACGGACGGTAATGAAAAACTGTTTTTT. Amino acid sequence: CSATDGNEKLFF.

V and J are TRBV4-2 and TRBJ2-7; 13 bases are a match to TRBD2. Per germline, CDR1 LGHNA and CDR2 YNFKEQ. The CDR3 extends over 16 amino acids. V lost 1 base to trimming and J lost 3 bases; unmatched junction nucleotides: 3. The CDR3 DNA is TGTGCCAGCAGCCAAGGGACTAGCGGGAGCTACTACGAGCAGTACTTC. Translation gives CASSQGTSGSYYEQYF.

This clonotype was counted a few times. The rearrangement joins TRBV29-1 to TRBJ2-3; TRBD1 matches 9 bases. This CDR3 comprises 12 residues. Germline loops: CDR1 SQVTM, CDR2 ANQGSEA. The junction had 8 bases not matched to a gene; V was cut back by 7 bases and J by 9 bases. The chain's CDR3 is CSEIGQGRTQYF. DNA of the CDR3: TGCAGCGAGATCGGACAGGGGAGGACGCAGTATTTT.

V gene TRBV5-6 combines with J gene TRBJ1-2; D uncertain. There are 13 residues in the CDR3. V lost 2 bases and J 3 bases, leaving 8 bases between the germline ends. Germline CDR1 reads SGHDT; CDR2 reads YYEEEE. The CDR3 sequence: CASSFGQYYGYTF. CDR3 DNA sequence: TGTGCCAGCAGCTTTGGCCAGTACTATGGCTACACCTTC.

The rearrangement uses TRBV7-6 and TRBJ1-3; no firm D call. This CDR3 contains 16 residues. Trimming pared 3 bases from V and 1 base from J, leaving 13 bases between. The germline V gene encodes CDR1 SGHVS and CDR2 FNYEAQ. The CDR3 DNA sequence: TGTGCCAGCAGCTTTGGGCAGAGGGCTTCTGGAAACACCATATATTTT. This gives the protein CASSFGQRASGNTIYF. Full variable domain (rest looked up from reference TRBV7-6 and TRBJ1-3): GAGVSQSPRYKVTKRGQDVALRCDPISGHVSLYWYRQALGQGPEFLTYFNYEAQQDKSGLPNDRFSAERPEGSISTLTIQRTEQRDSAMYRCASSFGQRASGNTIYFGEGSWLTVV.

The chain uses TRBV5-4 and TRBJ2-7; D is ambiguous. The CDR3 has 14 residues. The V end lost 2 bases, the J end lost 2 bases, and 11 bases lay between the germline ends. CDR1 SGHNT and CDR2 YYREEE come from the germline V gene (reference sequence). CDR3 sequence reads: CASSFRGGPYEQYF. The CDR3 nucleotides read TGTGCCAGCAGCTTTAGAGGCGGACCCTACGAGCAGTACTTC.

CDR3 in DNA: TGTGCCAGCAGTCAGGTGGATACGCAGTATTTT. Encoded protein: CASSQVDTQYF. The chain joins TRBV6-2 or TRBV6-3 to TRBJ2-3; no reliable D call. CDR1 is MNHEY and CDR2 is SVGEGT in the germline V gene. V dropped 5 bases and J dropped 6 bases, with 6 bases sitting between them. This CDR3 contains 11 residues.

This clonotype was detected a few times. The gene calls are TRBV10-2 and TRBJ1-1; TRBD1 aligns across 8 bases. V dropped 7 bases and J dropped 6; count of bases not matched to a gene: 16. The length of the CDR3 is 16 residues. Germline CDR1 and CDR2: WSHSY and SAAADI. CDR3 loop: CASTDLYRDRKAEAFF. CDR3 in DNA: TGCGCCAGCACCGATTTATACCGGGACAGGAAAGCTGAAGCTTTCTTT.